This T cell receptor (beta chain) stems from a study of blood T cell repertoires in COVID-19. This CDR3 comprises 16 residues. Germline V gene sequence: CDR1 SNHLY, CDR2 FYNNEI. Losses at the gene ends were 9 bases for V and 11 bases for J; bases not matched to a gene: 23. The assay was immunoSEQ multiplex PCR, and TCRdb's table has in-frame clones only and misses some. The profile covers under 550,000 clones, with about 90% appearing a single time and 0.8% to 1% taken by the ten largest. This sequence was found in a man younger than 35 with COVID-19, enrolled during active disease. Sequenced: peripheral blood. The chain joins TRBV2 to TRBJ1-1, with 8 bases aligning to TRBD1. The CDR3 region is CARDRDLHRTYNWAFF. In DNA, the CDR3 is TGTGCCAGGGACAGGGACCTTCATCGAACCTATAATTGGGCTTTCTTT.